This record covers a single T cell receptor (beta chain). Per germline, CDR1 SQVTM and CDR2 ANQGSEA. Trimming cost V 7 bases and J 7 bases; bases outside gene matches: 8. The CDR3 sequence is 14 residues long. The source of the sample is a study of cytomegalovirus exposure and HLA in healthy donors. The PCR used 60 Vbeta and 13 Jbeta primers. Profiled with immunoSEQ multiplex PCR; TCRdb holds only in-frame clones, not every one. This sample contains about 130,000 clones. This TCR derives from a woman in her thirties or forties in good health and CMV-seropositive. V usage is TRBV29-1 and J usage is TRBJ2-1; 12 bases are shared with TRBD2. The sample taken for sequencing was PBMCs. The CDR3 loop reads CSGLTSGSRNEQFF. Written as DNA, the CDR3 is TGCAGCGGTCTGACTAGCGGGAGTCGAAATGAGCAGTTCTTC.